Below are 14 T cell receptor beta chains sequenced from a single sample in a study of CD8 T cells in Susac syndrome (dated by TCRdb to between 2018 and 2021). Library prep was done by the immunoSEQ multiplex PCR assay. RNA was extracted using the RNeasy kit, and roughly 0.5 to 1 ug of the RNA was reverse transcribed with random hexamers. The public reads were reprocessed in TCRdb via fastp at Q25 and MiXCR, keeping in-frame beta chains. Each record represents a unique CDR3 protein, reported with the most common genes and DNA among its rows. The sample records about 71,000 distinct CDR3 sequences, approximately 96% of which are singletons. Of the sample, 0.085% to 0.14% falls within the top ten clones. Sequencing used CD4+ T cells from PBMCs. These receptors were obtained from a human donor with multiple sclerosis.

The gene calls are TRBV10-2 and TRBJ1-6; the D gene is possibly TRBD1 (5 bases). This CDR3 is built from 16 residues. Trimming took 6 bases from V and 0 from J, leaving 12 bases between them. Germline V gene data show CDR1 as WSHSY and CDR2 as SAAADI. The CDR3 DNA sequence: TGCGCCAGCAGCCAACAGGAGAGCTCCTATAATTCACCCCTCCACTTT. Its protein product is CASSQQESSYNSPLHF.

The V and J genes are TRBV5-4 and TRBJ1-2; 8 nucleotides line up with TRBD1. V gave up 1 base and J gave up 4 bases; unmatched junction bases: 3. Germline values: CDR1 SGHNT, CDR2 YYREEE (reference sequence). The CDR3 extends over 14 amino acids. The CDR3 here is CASSLLTGGYGYTF. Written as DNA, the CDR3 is TGTGCCAGCAGCTTGTTAACAGGGGGCTATGGCTACACCTTC.

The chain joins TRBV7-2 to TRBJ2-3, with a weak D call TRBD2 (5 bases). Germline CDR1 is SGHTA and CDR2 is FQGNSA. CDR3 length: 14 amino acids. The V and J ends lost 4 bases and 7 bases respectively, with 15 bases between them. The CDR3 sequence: CASSYAGLVNTQYF. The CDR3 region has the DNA TGTGCCAGCAGCTACGCGGGCCTTGTGAATACGCAGTATTTT.

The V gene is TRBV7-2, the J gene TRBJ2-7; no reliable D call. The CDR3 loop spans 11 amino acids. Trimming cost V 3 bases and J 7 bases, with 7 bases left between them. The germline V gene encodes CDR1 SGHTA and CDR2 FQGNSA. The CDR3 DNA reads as TGTGCCAGCAGCTTTCATCGTGAGCAGTACTTC. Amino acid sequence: CASSFHREQYF. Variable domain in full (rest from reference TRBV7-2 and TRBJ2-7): GAGVSQSPSNKVTEKGKDVELRCDPISGHTALYWYRQSLGQGLEFLIYFQGNSAPDKSGLPSDRFSAERTGGSVSTLTIQRTQQEDSAVYLCASSFHREQYFGPGTRLTVT.

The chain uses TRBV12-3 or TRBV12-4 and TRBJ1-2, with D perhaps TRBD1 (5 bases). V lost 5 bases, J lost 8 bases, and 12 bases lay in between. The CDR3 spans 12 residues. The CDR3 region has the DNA TGTGCCAGCAGTGACAGTTTTGGAGGCTACACCTTC. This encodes CASSDSFGGYTF.

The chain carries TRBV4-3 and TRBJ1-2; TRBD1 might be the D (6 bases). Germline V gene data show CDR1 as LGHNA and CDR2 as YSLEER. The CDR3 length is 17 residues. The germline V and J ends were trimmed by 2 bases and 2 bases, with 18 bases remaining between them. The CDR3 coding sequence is TGCGCCAGCAGCCAAATCAAACCGGACAGCCCGAACTATGGCTACACCTTC. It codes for CASSQIKPDSPNYGYTF.

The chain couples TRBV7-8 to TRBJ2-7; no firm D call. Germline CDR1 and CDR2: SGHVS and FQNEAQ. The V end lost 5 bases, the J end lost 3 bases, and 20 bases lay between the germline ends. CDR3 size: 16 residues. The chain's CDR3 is CASSQNPGSGNYEQYF. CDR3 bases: TGTGCCAGCAGCCAGAACCCCGGGTCCGGCAACTACGAGCAGTACTTC.

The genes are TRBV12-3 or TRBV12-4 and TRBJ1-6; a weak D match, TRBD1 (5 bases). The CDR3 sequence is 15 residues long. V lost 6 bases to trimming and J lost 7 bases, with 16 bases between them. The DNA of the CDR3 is TGTGCCAGCAGCCCCCAGGGTGGGCGGAATTCACCCCTCCACTTT. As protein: CASSPQGGRNSPLHF.

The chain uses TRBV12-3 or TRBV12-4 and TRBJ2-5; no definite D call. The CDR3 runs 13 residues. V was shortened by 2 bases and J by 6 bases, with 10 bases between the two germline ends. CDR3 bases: TGTGCCAGCAGTTTATCGGGTTTCAAGACCCAGTACTTC. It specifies CASSLSGFKTQYF.

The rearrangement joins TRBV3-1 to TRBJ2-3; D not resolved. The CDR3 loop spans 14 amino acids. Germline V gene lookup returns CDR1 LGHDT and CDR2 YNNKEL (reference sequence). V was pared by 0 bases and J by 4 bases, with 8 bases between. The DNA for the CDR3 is TGTGCCAGCAGCCAAGATGGGGTGTCAGATACGCAGTATTTT. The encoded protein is CASSQDGVSDTQYF.

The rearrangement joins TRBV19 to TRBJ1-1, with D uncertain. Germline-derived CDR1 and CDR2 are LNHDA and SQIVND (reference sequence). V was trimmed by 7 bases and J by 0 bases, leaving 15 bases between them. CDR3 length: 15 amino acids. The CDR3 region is CASTAGVTMNTEAFF. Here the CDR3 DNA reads TGTGCCAGTACCGCTGGGGTGACCATGAACACTGAAGCTTTCTTT.

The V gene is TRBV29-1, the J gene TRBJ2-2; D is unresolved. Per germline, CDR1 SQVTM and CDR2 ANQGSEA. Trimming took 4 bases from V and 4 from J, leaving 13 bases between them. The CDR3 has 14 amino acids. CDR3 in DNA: TGCAGCGTTGCGCCCAGAGAACTCACCGGGGAGCTGTTTTTT. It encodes CSVAPRELTGELFF.

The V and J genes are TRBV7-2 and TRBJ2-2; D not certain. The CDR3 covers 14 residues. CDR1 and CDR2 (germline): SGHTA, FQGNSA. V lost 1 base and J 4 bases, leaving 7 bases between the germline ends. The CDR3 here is CASSLGQSTGELFF. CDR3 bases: TGTGCCAGCAGCTTAGGGCAGAGCACCGGGGAGCTGTTTTTT.

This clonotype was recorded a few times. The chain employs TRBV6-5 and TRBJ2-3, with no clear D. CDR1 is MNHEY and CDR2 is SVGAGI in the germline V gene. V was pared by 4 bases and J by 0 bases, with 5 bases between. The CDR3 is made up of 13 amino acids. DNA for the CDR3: TGTGCCAGCAGTTTGGGGAGCACAGATACGCAGTATTTT. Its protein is CASSLGSTDTQYF.